This TCR beta chain was captured by sequencing in a study of OX40 agonist ivuxolimab in advanced cancers. Study-wide context: Patients were dosed with the agonistic anti-OX40 (CD134) antibody ivuxolimab. People in dose escalation had one of these cancers: hepatocellular carcinoma, melanoma, renal cell or head and neck cancer.

Unmatched junction bases numbered 12, after V lost 2 bases and J lost 7 bases. The CDR3 totals 18 residues. The germline gives CDR1 SGHVS, CDR2 FQNEAQ. Study findings and constraints: Among T cells, CD8+ cells averaged more expanded clones than CD4+ cells.

Assay: immunoSEQ multiplex PCR; the TCRdb copy retains only in-frame clones and omits some. There are about 64,000 clones in the sample; roughly 80% occur only once, and roughly 4.9% lies in the top ten. Peripheral blood came from all dose cohorts at three timepoints. Worth noting for this clone: The antigen is unknown.

Source: CD4+ or CD8+ T cells sorted from blood, taken in a trial of the OX40 agonist ivuxolimab. J is TRBJ2-4 and V is TRBV7-8; TRBD1 agrees at 12 bases. This receptor was taken from an adult with an advanced solid tumor such as melanoma, head and neck, liver or kidney cancer. This CDR3 reads CASSLIAGTGGAYNIQYF. CDR3 coding DNA: TGTGCCAGCAGCTTAATAGCGGGGACAGGGGGCGCTTATAACATTCAGTACTTC.